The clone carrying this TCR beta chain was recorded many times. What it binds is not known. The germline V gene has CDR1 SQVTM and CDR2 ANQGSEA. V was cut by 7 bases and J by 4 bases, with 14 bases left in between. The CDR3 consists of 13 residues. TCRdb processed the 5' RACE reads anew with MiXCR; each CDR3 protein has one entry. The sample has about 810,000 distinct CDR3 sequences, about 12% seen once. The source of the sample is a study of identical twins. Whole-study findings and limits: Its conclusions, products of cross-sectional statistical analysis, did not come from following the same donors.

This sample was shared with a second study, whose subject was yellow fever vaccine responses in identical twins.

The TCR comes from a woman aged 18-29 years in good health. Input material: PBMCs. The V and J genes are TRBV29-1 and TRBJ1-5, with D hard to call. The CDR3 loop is CSGAQDRNQPQHF. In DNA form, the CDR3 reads TGCAGCGGGGCCCAAGATCGAAATCAGCCCCAGCATTTT. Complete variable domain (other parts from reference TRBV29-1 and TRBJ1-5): SAVISQKPSRDICQRGTSLTIQCQVDSQVTMMFWYRQQPGQSLTLIATANQGSEATYESGFVIDKFPISRPNLTFSTLTVSNMSPEDSSIYLCSGAQDRNQPQHFGDGTRLSIL.